A selection of T cell receptor beta chains follows, all from one sample in a study of blood T cells in healthy people across ages. TCRdb reprocessed the 5' RACE reads via MiXCR and lists one record per CDR3 protein. This table has 700,000 to 950,000 distinct CDR3 sequences, nearly 60% appearing once. The specimen was blood. The receptors derive from a man aged 25 to 40 in good health. Each CDR3 is given with its conserved first and last residue. A D gene is named only where the DNA matches it firmly. Clone size is shown for a subset of rows, as once, few, many or a class of expanded clone.

clone size: few; D gene: -; J gene: TRBJ2-7; V gene: TRBV5-1; CDR3 protein: CASSSLQEWGTEQYF; CDR3 DNA: TGCGCCAGCAGCTCCCTACAGGAGTGGGGAACCGAGCAGTACTTC
clone size: -; D gene: -; J gene: TRBJ1-5; V gene: TRBV2; CDR3 protein: CASSEAQISNQPQHF; CDR3 DNA: TGTGCCAGCAGTGAAGCACAGATTAGCAATCAGCCCCAGCATTTT
clone size: -; D gene: TRBD2; J gene: TRBJ2-3; V gene: TRBV29-1; CDR3 protein: CSVLGLAGHTDTQYF; CDR3 DNA: TGCAGCGTTCTTGGATTAGCGGGCCACACAGATACGCAGTATTTT
clone size: few; D gene: -; J gene: TRBJ1-1; V gene: TRBV20-1; CDR3 protein: CSVTEAFF; CDR3 DNA: TGCAGTGTCACTGAAGCTTTCTTT
clone size: -; D gene: -; J gene: TRBJ2-1; V gene: TRBV28; CDR3 protein: CASRVSLESAGEFF; CDR3 DNA: TGTGCCAGCCGAGTGTCCTTGGAGTCCGCAGGAGAGTTCTTC
clone size: -; D gene: -; J gene: TRBJ1-2; V gene: TRBV6-5; CDR3 protein: CASSPRGYTF; CDR3 DNA: TGTGCCAGCAGTCCCCGGGGGTACACCTTC
clone size: -; D gene: TRBD2; J gene: TRBJ2-1; V gene: TRBV20-1; CDR3 protein: CSANDVGGPGYNEQFF; CDR3 DNA: TGCAGTGCTAACGATGTGGGAGGGCCAGGATACAATGAGCAGTTCTTC
clone size: few; D gene: TRBD1; J gene: TRBJ2-5; V gene: TRBV6-2/TRBV6-3; CDR3 protein: CASSPGTGLRTQYF; CDR3 DNA: TGTGCCAGCAGTCCAGGGACAGGCTTGAGGACCCAGTACTTC
clone size: once; D gene: TRBD2; J gene: TRBJ2-5; V gene: TRBV11-2; CDR3 protein: CASSFWPGLAEETQYF; CDR3 DNA: TGTGCCAGCAGCTTCTGGCCGGGACTAGCGGAAGAGACCCAGTACTTC
clone size: -; D gene: TRBD1; J gene: TRBJ1-1; V gene: TRBV7-2; CDR3 protein: CASSSRGAALNTEAFF; CDR3 DNA: TGTGCCAGCAGCTCCAGGGGGGCGGCTCTGAACACTGAAGCTTTCTTT
clone size: once; D gene: -; J gene: TRBJ1-5; V gene: TRBV18; CDR3 protein: CASSPDTVDQPQHF; CDR3 DNA: TGTGCCAGCTCACCTGACACAGTAGATCAGCCCCAGCATTTT
clone size: -; D gene: -; J gene: TRBJ2-3; V gene: TRBV7-2; CDR3 protein: CASSFWRDTQYF; CDR3 DNA: TGTGCCAGCAGCTTTTGGCGGGATACGCAGTATTTT
clone size: few; D gene: TRBD2; J gene: TRBJ2-1; V gene: TRBV10-3; CDR3 protein: CAISPRPTSGSSYNEQFF; CDR3 DNA: TGTGCCATCAGCCCACGGCCTACTAGCGGTTCCTCCTACAATGAGCAGTTCTTC
clone size: few; D gene: -; J gene: TRBJ1-1; V gene: TRBV6-2/TRBV6-3; CDR3 protein: CASIGRVGRDTEAFF; CDR3 DNA: TGTGCCAGCATCGGGAGGGTAGGGAGGGACACTGAAGCTTTCTTT
clone size: few; D gene: TRBD1; J gene: TRBJ1-2; V gene: TRBV20-1; CDR3 protein: CSASPPPGGGFGYTF; CDR3 DNA: TGCAGTGCCAGTCCCCCCCCAGGGGGGGGATTTGGCTACACCTTC
clone size: once; D gene: -; J gene: TRBJ2-1; V gene: TRBV6-5; CDR3 protein: CASINYRDTQRPYNEQFF; CDR3 DNA: TGTGCCAGCATTAATTACCGGGACACCCAACGGCCCTACAATGAGCAGTTCTTC
clone size: -; D gene: -; J gene: TRBJ2-1; V gene: TRBV4-1; CDR3 protein: CASSQGAQSYNEQFF; CDR3 DNA: TGCGCCAGCAGCCAAGGGGCCCAGAGCTACAATGAGCAGTTCTTC
clone size: -; D gene: -; J gene: TRBJ2-2; V gene: TRBV4-2; CDR3 protein: CASSQERLATGELFF; CDR3 DNA: TGTGCCAGCAGCCAGGAGCGACTCGCCACCGGGGAGCTGTTTTTT
clone size: few; D gene: -; J gene: TRBJ2-1; V gene: TRBV3-1; CDR3 protein: CASSQDFLIEQFF; CDR3 DNA: TGTGCCAGCAGCCAAGATTTTTTGATTGAGCAGTTCTTC
clone size: -; D gene: -; J gene: TRBJ1-2; V gene: TRBV3-1; CDR3 protein: CASSHHRVSGYTF; CDR3 DNA: TGTGCCAGCAGCCATCACAGGGTGAGTGGCTACACCTTC
clone size: -; D gene: -; J gene: TRBJ2-5; V gene: TRBV11-2; CDR3 protein: CASSLFVQETQYF; CDR3 DNA: TGTGCCAGCAGCCTTTTCGTACAAGAGACCCAGTACTTC
clone size: few; D gene: -; J gene: TRBJ1-1; V gene: TRBV25-1; CDR3 protein: CASSEFGGSGTEAFF; CDR3 DNA: TGTGCCAGCAGTGAATTCGGGGGTTCGGGGACTGAAGCTTTCTTT
clone size: few; D gene: TRBD2; J gene: TRBJ2-1; V gene: TRBV7-2; CDR3 protein: CASSSSGLAAQSEQFF; CDR3 DNA: TGTGCCAGCAGCTCGTCGGGTCTAGCGGCCCAAAGTGAGCAGTTCTTC
clone size: -; D gene: -; J gene: TRBJ2-1; V gene: TRBV7-3; CDR3 protein: CASARAAHNEQFF; CDR3 DNA: TGTGCCAGCGCGCGTGCGGCCCACAATGAGCAGTTCTTC
clone size: -; D gene: -; J gene: TRBJ1-5; V gene: TRBV6-1; CDR3 protein: CASSEYWRQDQPQHF; CDR3 DNA: TGTGCCAGCAGTGAATATTGGAGACAAGATCAGCCCCAGCATTTT
clone size: once; D gene: TRBD2; J gene: TRBJ2-1; V gene: TRBV3-1; CDR3 protein: CASSQDINSGAYNEQFF; CDR3 DNA: TGTGCCAGCAGCCAAGATATAAACAGCGGGGCCTACAATGAGCAGTTCTTC
clone size: -; D gene: -; J gene: TRBJ2-7; V gene: TRBV7-2; CDR3 protein: CASSFITGDPEQYF; CDR3 DNA: TGTGCCAGCAGCTTCATAACGGGAGATCCCGAGCAGTACTTC
clone size: -; D gene: -; J gene: TRBJ2-6; V gene: TRBV11-2; CDR3 protein: CASDERFSGANVLTF; CDR3 DNA: TGTGCCTCAGACGAACGGTTTTCGGGGGCCAACGTCCTGACTTTC
clone size: -; D gene: TRBD2; J gene: TRBJ2-3; V gene: TRBV10-3; CDR3 protein: CAIRAAGESDDTQYF; CDR3 DNA: TGTGCCATCAGGGCAGCGGGAGAATCGGACGATACGCAGTATTTT
clone size: -; D gene: -; J gene: TRBJ1-1; V gene: TRBV20-1; CDR3 protein: CSARDDLGPPDTEAFF; CDR3 DNA: TGCAGTGCTAGAGATGACTTGGGGCCCCCAGACACTGAAGCTTTCTTT
clone size: -; D gene: -; J gene: TRBJ2-3; V gene: TRBV12-3/TRBV12-4; CDR3 protein: CASSHGADTQYF; CDR3 DNA: TGTGCCAGCAGCCACGGGGCAGATACGCAGTATTTT
clone size: -; D gene: -; J gene: TRBJ1-2; V gene: TRBV6-1; CDR3 protein: CASSEDKCTGYTF; CDR3 DNA: TGTGCCAGCAGTGAAGACAAATGCACTGGCTACACCTTC
clone size: few; D gene: TRBD2; J gene: TRBJ2-4; V gene: TRBV5-1; CDR3 protein: CASSLEGVSGGSLNIQYF; CDR3 DNA: TGCGCCAGCAGCTTGGAAGGCGTTAGCGGGGGGAGTTTGAACATTCAGTACTTC
clone size: many; D gene: TRBD1; J gene: TRBJ2-6; V gene: TRBV20-1; CDR3 protein: CRRTGYEISGANVLTF; CDR3 DNA: TGCCGCAGGACAGGGTATGAGATCTCTGGGGCCAACGTCCTGACTTTC
clone size: -; D gene: -; J gene: TRBJ1-1; V gene: TRBV14; CDR3 protein: CASSQDRRPYQAFF; CDR3 DNA: TGTGCCAGCAGCCAAGATAGAAGACCTTACCAAGCTTTCTTT
clone size: -; D gene: TRBD2; J gene: TRBJ2-5; V gene: TRBV4-1; CDR3 protein: CASSQGLAGMYQETQYF; CDR3 DNA: TGCGCCAGCAGCCAAGGACTAGCGGGGATGTACCAAGAGACCCAGTACTTC
clone size: once; D gene: -; J gene: TRBJ2-1; V gene: TRBV20-1; CDR3 protein: CGAVTHNEQFF; CDR3 DNA: TGCGGTGCTGTCACTCACAATGAGCAGTTCTTC
clone size: -; D gene: TRBD2; J gene: TRBJ2-2; V gene: TRBV29-1; CDR3 protein: CSVASSGISTGELFF; CDR3 DNA: TGCAGCGTTGCCTCTAGCGGAATATCCACCGGGGAGCTGTTTTTT
clone size: once; D gene: TRBD1; J gene: TRBJ1-2; V gene: TRBV7-2; CDR3 protein: CASSLDMTGTGACTF; CDR3 DNA: TGTGCCAGCAGCTTAGACATGACCGGGACAGGGGCTTGCACCTTC
clone size: -; D gene: TRBD1; J gene: TRBJ1-2; V gene: TRBV20-1; CDR3 protein: CSASTGTGGSGYGYTF; CDR3 DNA: TGCAGTGCTAGTACAGGGACAGGGGGTTCAGGGTATGGCTACACCTTC
clone size: -; D gene: TRBD2; J gene: TRBJ2-7; V gene: TRBV6-1; CDR3 protein: CASKASGSRYEQYF; CDR3 DNA: TGTGCCAGCAAGGCTAGCGGGAGTAGGTACGAGCAGTACTTC
clone size: -; D gene: -; J gene: TRBJ1-4; V gene: TRBV6-5; CDR3 protein: CASGPTNEKLFF; CDR3 DNA: TGTGCCAGCGGGCCCACTAATGAAAAACTGTTTTTT
clone size: -; D gene: TRBD2; J gene: TRBJ2-1; V gene: TRBV4-3; CDR3 protein: CASSQETSGNYNEQFF; CDR3 DNA: TGCGCCAGCAGCCAGGAGACTAGCGGGAACTACAATGAGCAGTTCTTC
clone size: few; D gene: -; J gene: TRBJ2-7; V gene: TRBV20-1; CDR3 protein: CSASSGSSYEQYF; CDR3 DNA: TGCAGTGCTAGTTCAGGAAGTTCCTACGAGCAGTACTTC
clone size: -; D gene: TRBD1; J gene: TRBJ1-2; V gene: TRBV2; CDR3 protein: CASSEAPGQGANGYTF; CDR3 DNA: TGTGCCAGCAGTGAAGCCCCGGGACAGGGGGCAAATGGCTACACCTTC
clone size: few; D gene: TRBD1; J gene: TRBJ1-2; V gene: TRBV18; CDR3 protein: CASSPPGTGAKKDYTF; CDR3 DNA: TGTGCCAGCTCACCACCGGGGACAGGGGCAAAGAAGGACTACACCTTC
clone size: few; D gene: -; J gene: TRBJ1-2; V gene: TRBV7-2; CDR3 protein: CASSVRGGQGGYTF; CDR3 DNA: TGTGCCAGCAGCGTCCGAGGGGGGCAAGGTGGCTACACCTTC
clone size: -; D gene: -; J gene: TRBJ2-2; V gene: TRBV29-1; CDR3 protein: CSVDQGTGELFF; CDR3 DNA: TGCAGCGTTGATCAGGGAACCGGGGAGCTGTTTTTT